This entry lists 11 T cell receptor beta chains sequenced from one sample in a study of T cell repertoires in cytomegalovirus infection (dated by TCRdb to between 2018 and 2021). The sequencing machine was an Illumina HiSeq 1500. TCRdb itself trimmed the public reads at Q25 with fastp, ran MiXCR and retained productive beta chains. Rows are unified per CDR3 protein, each entry keeping the most common DNA and genes. In this sample the table shows under 300,000 distinct CDR3 sequences, 20% to 25% of which occur a single time. The biggest ten clones account for approximately 19% of the sample. These receptors have no identified antigens. The treatment or condition label corresponds to: in vitro stimulation with specific CMV peptide epitopes to enrich CMV-specific T cells. This material consisted of cultured PBMCs, taken from culture after CMV antigen stimulation. The receptors shown here come from a human donor in good health (CMV status not recorded). Some clones in this sample may be carry-over from other donors' samples.

The V call is TRBV7-9, the J call TRBJ2-5, with 14 bases identical to TRBD2. CDR1 SEHNR and CDR2 FQNEAQ come from the germline V gene (reference sequence). This CDR3 is 17 amino acids long. V lost 5 bases to trimming and J lost 5 bases; unmatched junction nucleotides: 10. CDR3 protein: CASSRGLAGVETETQYF. CDR3 bases: TGTGCCAGCAGCCGGGGACTAGCGGGAGTGGAGACGGAGACCCAGTACTTC.

The chain combines TRBV6-6 with TRBJ2-3, with 11 positions matching TRBD2. Looked up from germline, CDR1 is MNHNY and CDR2 is SVGAGI (reference sequence). V shed 4 bases and J 7 bases; nucleotides not matched to a gene: 19. CDR3 length: 19 amino acids. CDR3 nucleotides: TGTGCCAGCAGTTTTCGACAAGCGACTAGCGGGACCCTCTATCATACGCAGTATTTT. Protein: CASSFRQATSGTLYHTQYF.

This rearrangement joins TRBV5-1 to TRBJ2-1; D not resolved. Trimming took 4 bases from V and 9 from J, leaving 11 bases between them. In germline, CDR1 is SGHRS, CDR2 YFSETQ. The CDR3 length is 12 residues. The CDR3: CASSPLWGEQFF. CDR3 sequence (DNA): TGCGCCAGCAGCCCGCTATGGGGTGAGCAGTTCTTC.

This clonotype was detected ten times or more. The chain recombines TRBV10-1 with TRBJ2-7; possibly TRBD1 or TRBD2 for D (5 bases each). CDR1 is WNHNN, CDR2 SYGVQD, per germline (reference sequence). The CDR3 totals 17 residues. This chain's CDR3 is CASSSYLRDGAIYEQFV. For the CDR3, the DNA is TGCGCCAGCAGTTCTTACCTCCGGGACGGAGCGATCTACGAGCAGTTCGTC.

There are many counts of this clonotype. This chain links TRBV7-6 with TRBJ2-2, with a possible D match to TRBD1 (6 bases). V lost 3 bases to trimming and J lost 0 bases, with 14 bases between them. Germline V lookup: CDR1 SGHVS, CDR2 FNYEAQ. The length of the CDR3 is 17 residues. The CDR3 DNA reads as TGTGCCAGCAGCTTGGGGGCTAGGAGACCGAACACCGGGGAGCTGTTTTTT. Translating it yields CASSLGARRPNTGELFF.

The chain combines TRBV12-3 or TRBV12-4 with TRBJ1-1; D gene uncertain. CDR3 length equals 11 residues. Trimming pared 9 bases from V and 3 bases from J, leaving 8 bases between. The CDR3 loop reads CASGWDTEAFF. CDR3 bases: TGTGCCAGTGGTTGGGACACTGAAGCTTTCTTT.

This clonotype was counted ten times or more. The chain recombines TRBV7-2 with TRBJ1-2; weak D call: TRBD1 (5 bases). CDR1 and CDR2 from the germline V gene are SGHTA and FQGNSA. The CDR3 length is 16 residues. V was shortened by 1 base and J by 2 bases, with 14 bases between the two germline ends. DNA for the CDR3: TGTGCCAGCAGCTTAGGGGGACTAGGGGCAAACTATGGCTACACCTTC. It codes for CASSLGGLGANYGYTF.

This clonotype was observed many times. The J gene is TRBJ1-2, the V gene TRBV7-2, with TRBD1 matching 10 bases. V dropped 6 bases and J dropped 7; count of bases not matched to a gene: 5. The CDR3 runs to 13 residues. CDR1 and CDR2 from the germline V gene are SGHTA and FQGNSA. In DNA, the CDR3 is TGTGCCAGCAGTTGGGACAGGGGAATTGGCTACACCTTC. Translated: CASSWDRGIGYTF.

This sequence joins TRBV2 and TRBJ2-1, with 11 bases fitting TRBD2. V was clipped by 2 bases and J by 4 bases; unmatched bases: 4. The CDR3 consists of 16 residues. Germline V gene sequence: CDR1 SNHLY, CDR2 FYNNEI. CDR3 region: CASSEPGTSGYNEQFF. The CDR3 DNA follows: TGTGCCAGCAGTGAACCAGGGACTAGCGGTTACAATGAGCAGTTCTTC.

V is TRBV5-4 and J is TRBJ2-7, with TRBD1 identical over 7 bases. Trimming cost V 4 bases and J 4 bases; bases outside gene matches: 5. The CDR3 totals 13 residues. CDR1 and CDR2 from the germline V gene are SGHNT and YYREEE (reference sequence). As DNA, the CDR3 is TGTGCCAGCAGCAGGGGACAGCAATACGAGCAGTACTTC. As protein: CASSRGQQYEQYF. The whole variable domain, filled in from reference TRBV5-4 and TRBJ2-7, reads ETGVTQSPTHLIKTRGQQVTLRCSSQSGHNTVSWYQQALGQGPQFIFQYYREEENGRGNFPPRFSGLQFPNYSSELNVNALELDDSALYLCASSRGQQYEQYFGPGTRLTVT.

V usage is TRBV7-8 and J usage is TRBJ1-5; D gene ambiguous. V lost 5 bases to trimming and J lost 1 base, with 12 bases between them. Germline assignment: CDR1 SGHVS and CDR2 FQNEAQ. This CDR3 spans 15 amino acids. For the CDR3, the DNA is TGTGCCAGCAGCCCACCACCAGGCAGCAATCAGCCCCAGCATTTT. Translation gives CASSPPPGSNQPQHF.